A selection of T cell receptor beta chains follows, all from one sample in a study of blood T cell repertoires in COVID-19. This table comes from immunoSEQ multiplex PCR, and its TCRdb copy is limited to in-frame clones, with some not included. This sample carries around 280,000 clones, 85% of them seen once, and the ten largest clones take around 4.2%. The sequenced sample consisted of peripheral blood. All receptors come from a woman between 45 and 65 years old with active or convalescent COVID-19. CDR3s include the opening cysteine and the closing phenylalanine or tryptophan. A D gene is named only where the DNA matches it firmly. Expanded clones are given a class, and other clones once, few, many or no size at all.

>-|TRBJ1-1|TRBV7-9|-
TGTGCCAGCAGCTTAGAGGAGCGGCCGGGAGAAGCTTTCTTT
CASSLEERPGEAFF
>-|TRBJ2-2|TRBV5-1|-
TGCGCCAGCACCCCCGAGGCGAACACCGGGGAGCTGTTTTTT
CASTPEANTGELFF
>-|TRBJ2-3|TRBV9|-
TGTGCCAGCAGCGCCTTTCAGGGCCCAGATACGCAGTATTTT
CASSAFQGPDTQYF
>-|TRBJ1-1|TRBV30|TRBD1
TGTGCCTGGGTGGGACAGGCGTTCACTGAAGCTTTCTTT
CAWVGQAFTEAFF
>few|TRBJ2-7|TRBV5-1|-
TGCGCCAGCAGCTTGACGGGGAACCTTATGGACGAGCAGTACTTC
CASSLTGNLMDEQYF
>once|TRBJ2-3|TRBV7-9|TRBD2
TGTGCCAGCGGGCGGCGGGAGTCAGATACGCAGTATTTT
CASGRRESDTQYF
>-|TRBJ2-6|TRBV27|-
TGTGCCAGCAGTTTACTCTCTGGGGCCAACGTCCTGACTTTC
CASSLLSGANVLTF
>-|TRBJ1-6|TRBV4-1|-
TGCGCCAGCAGCTCCCCTAGAGGCGGTTATAATTCACCCCTCCACTTT
CASSSPRGGYNSPLHF
>-|TRBJ1-1|TRBV19|-
TGTGCCGTCAAAGACACATATGATGGCACTGAAGCTTTCTTT
CAVKDTYDGTEAFF
>-|TRBJ1-2|TRBV3-1/TRBV3-2|TRBD1
TGTGCCAGCAGCCTACAGGGGGCGAATGGCTACACCTTC
CASSLQGANGYTF
>-|TRBJ1-2|TRBV5-1|TRBD1
TGCGCCAGCAGTCCGGGACAGGGAAACTATGGCTACACCTTC
CASSPGQGNYGYTF
>-|TRBJ2-2|TRBV18|-
TGTGCCAGCTCACCACAGGGGAATGTCGCCGGGGAGCTGTTTTTT
CASSPQGNVAGELFF
>-|TRBJ2-7|TRBV19|-
TGTGCCAGTAGGGGAAAGGAGGGGGCTTTCGAGCAGTACTTC
CASRGKEGAFEQYF
>-|TRBJ1-2|TRBV7-9|-
TGTGCCAGCAGCCCCCCCATGGCAGATAACTATGGCTACACCTTC
CASSPPMADNYGYTF